The 7 T cell receptor beta chains below come from one sample, sequenced in a study of shared clonotypes between healthy human individuals. The table came from immunoSEQ multiplex PCR; TCRdb's copy has only in-frame clones and leaves some out. This table has around 200,000 clones, 90% to 95% appearing once. The sequenced sample consisted of naive CD4+ T cells sorted from blood. The subset is: CD45RA+ positively selected. These receptors all stem from a woman aged 25 to 39 in good health.

The chain recombines TRBV19 with TRBJ2-3, with 8 bases matching TRBD1. V gave up 5 bases and J gave up 5 bases; unmatched junction bases: 3. Germline V gives CDR1 LNHDA, CDR2 SQIVND (reference sequence). This CDR3 is 13 amino acids long. CDR3 region: CASSDRGGDTQYF. In DNA form, the CDR3 reads TGTGCCAGTAGTGACAGGGGTGGAGATACGCAGTATTTT.

The rearrangement links TRBV6-7 to TRBJ2-5; 9 nucleotides match TRBD2. The J call may be in error: the DNA end matches TRBJ2-7 better. TRBV6-7 is an ORF, with its function uncertain. This CDR3 comprises 19 residues. The CDR3 bases are TGTGCCAGCAGTTACCCGGCGACGGGTCAGCGGGAGGTCGCGGACGAGCAGTACTTC. Translation: CASSYPATGQREVADEQYF.

The J gene is TRBJ1-1, the V gene TRBV29-1; no firm D call. The CDR3 is made up of 13 amino acids. CDR1 is SQVTM and CDR2 is ANQGSEA in the germline V gene. V lost 3 bases, J lost 0 bases, and 8 bases lay in between. The CDR3 sequence is CSVDVQMNTEAFF. CDR3 DNA sequence: TGCAGCGTTGATGTACAGATGAACACTGAAGCTTTCTTT.

A few counts support this clone. This chain links TRBV27 with TRBJ2-7; D is ambiguous. Germline CDR1 and CDR2: MNHEY and SMNVEV (reference sequence). The ends were cut back, 5 bases at V and 3 bases at J, with 11 bases in the middle. The CDR3 totals 13 residues. CDR3 sequence reads: CASSPRAFYEQYF. Written as DNA, the CDR3 is TGTGCCAGCAGTCCCCGGGCCTTCTACGAGCAGTACTTC.

This clone has a handful of counts. The J gene is TRBJ2-7, the V gene TRBV2; D unresolved. Germline CDR1 and CDR2: SNHLY and FYNNEI. The V end lost 6 bases, the J end lost 9 bases, and 15 bases lay between the germline ends. The CDR3 length is 12 residues. DNA of the CDR3: TGTGCCAGCAGGGTTGACACCGTCGGGCAGTACTTC. Protein sequence: CASRVDTVGQYF.

The CDR3 DNA sequence: TGTGCCAGCAGCGTAGGTAGCGGGAGTGGCCAAGAGACCCAGTACTTC. It encodes CASSVGSGSGQETQYF. The V and J genes are TRBV9 and TRBJ2-5; the match to TRBD2 covers 9 bases. Germline V lookup: CDR1 SGDLS, CDR2 YYNGEE. Trimming cost V 0 bases and J 1 base; bases outside gene matches: 4. There are 16 residues in the CDR3.

The gene calls are TRBV14 and TRBJ1-4; D is uncertain. V was cut by 5 bases and J by 0 bases, with 10 bases left in between. This CDR3 contains 15 residues. Germline V lookup: CDR1 SGHDN, CDR2 FVKESK. The CDR3 spells CASSEGLATNEKLFF. The CDR3, as DNA: TGTGCCAGCAGCGAGGGCCTTGCAACTAATGAAAAACTGTTTTTT.